Below, one TCR beta chain is given with its context. The antigen is unknown. The sample originates from a study of T cell responses to AZD1222 COVID-19 vaccine. Regarding the study as a whole: Vaccine-associated CD4 TCRs spanned spike, dominant at 160-218 and 743-854. The study found Spike-specific TCR breadth and depth rose after two AZD1222 doses. Most donors were white British and more were female, and clonal diversity was possibly underestimated.

TCRdb's copy holds only in-frame clones and misses some; the assay was immunoSEQ multiplex PCR. Of tens of thousands of clones listed, around 90% were seen once; the top ten hold approximately 4.9%. The TCR originated in an adult in good health. Sample: peripheral blood, taken on day 0 of AZD1222 vaccination.

The CDR3 loop reads CASSQGSGGNYGYTF. In DNA form, the CDR3 reads TGCGCCAGCAGCCAAGGATCGGGAGGTAACTATGGCTACACCTTC. V gene TRBV4-1 combines with J gene TRBJ1-2; D remains ambiguous. Germline loops: CDR1 MGHRA, CDR2 YSYEKL. V was cut by 1 base and J by 1 base, with 10 bases left in between. The CDR3 length is 15 residues.